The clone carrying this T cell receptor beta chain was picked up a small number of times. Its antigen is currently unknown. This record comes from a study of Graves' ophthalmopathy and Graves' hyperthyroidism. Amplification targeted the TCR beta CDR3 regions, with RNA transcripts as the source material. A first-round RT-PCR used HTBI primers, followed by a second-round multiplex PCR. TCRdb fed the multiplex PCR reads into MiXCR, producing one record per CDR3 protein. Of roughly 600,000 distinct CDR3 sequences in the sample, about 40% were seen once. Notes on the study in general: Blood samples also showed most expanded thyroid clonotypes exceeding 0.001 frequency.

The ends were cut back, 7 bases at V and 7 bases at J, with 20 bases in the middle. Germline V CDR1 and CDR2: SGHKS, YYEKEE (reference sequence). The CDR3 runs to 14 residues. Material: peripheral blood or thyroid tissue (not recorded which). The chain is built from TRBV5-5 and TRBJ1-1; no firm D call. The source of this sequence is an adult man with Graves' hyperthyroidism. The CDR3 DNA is TGTGCCAGCCGCCTCTCCGGTTCCGAAAGTGAAGCTTTCTTT. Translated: CASRLSGSESEAFF.